Listed here are 9 T cell receptor beta chains from one sample, sequenced in a study of T-cell reconstitution after alpha-beta-depleted transplantation in children. Unique molecular identifiers were incorporated when the TCRbeta library was constructed. TCRdb ran MiXCR on the PCR reads and lists one entry per CDR3 protein. This repertoire shows about 300,000 distinct CDR3 sequences, roughly a tenth found once; its top ten account for 7.5%. Sample: PBMCs, taken before TCRalphabeta/CD19-depleted stem cell transplant. These receptors came from a boy younger than two with acute myeloid leukemia, due to receive a stem cell transplant.

This clonotype was observed at least ten times. The chain links TRBV28 to TRBJ2-3; D not resolved. The CDR3 has 12 residues. Trimming cost V 3 bases and J 5 bases, with 6 bases left between them. The V gene's germline CDR1 is MDHEN and CDR2 SYDVKM. As DNA, the CDR3 is TGTGCCAGCAGTTTCCGACTAGATACGCAGTATTTT. This sequence encodes CASSFRLDTQYF.

This clonotype was observed many times. This sequence joins TRBV28 and TRBJ1-5, with D unclear. Looked up from germline, CDR1 is MDHEN and CDR2 is SYDVKM. V shed 6 bases and J shed 0 bases, with 15 bases lying between them. This CDR3 contains 16 residues. CDR3 sequence (DNA): TGTGCCAGCAGCTCGGGGTCCCTTTATAGCAATCAGCCCCAGCATTTT. This gives the protein CASSSGSLYSNQPQHF.

This clonotype has ten or more counts. This chain uses TRBV12-3 or TRBV12-4 with TRBJ1-4; D uncertain. Trimming cost V 1 base and J 5 bases, with 17 bases left between them. The CDR3 runs 17 residues. CDR3 in amino acids: CASSLGPYRIGNEKLFF. CDR3 DNA sequence: TGTGCCAGCAGTTTAGGCCCCTACAGAATTGGAAATGAAAAACTGTTTTTT.

This clonotype was observed a few times. The chain couples TRBV19 to TRBJ1-6; TRBD1 agrees at 9 bases. Germline V CDR1 and CDR2: LNHDA, SQIVND (reference sequence). Trimming at V came to 8 bases and at J to 10 bases, leaving 9 bases not matched to a gene. The CDR3 is 14 amino acids. CDR3 loop: CASATGQGISPLHF. Written as DNA, the CDR3 is TGTGCCAGTGCTACGGGACAGGGAATCTCACCCCTCCACTTT. Together with reference TRBV19 and TRBJ1-6, the CDR3 gives the full variable domain: DGGITQSPKYLFRKEGQNVTLSCEQNLNHDAMYWYRQDPGQGLRLIYYSQIVNDFQKGDIAEGYSVSREKKESFPLTVTSAQKNPTAFYLCASATGQGISPLHFGNGTRLTVT.

The rearrangement links TRBV29-1 to TRBJ2-6; D unresolved. The CDR3 length is 13 residues. Germline V gene data show CDR1 as SQVTM and CDR2 as ANQGSEA. Between the trimmed V and J ends, which lost 6 bases and 0 bases, there was a span of 6 bases. CDR3 bases: TGCAGCGTACAGAGCTCTGGGGCCAACGTCCTGACTTTC. It is translated as CSVQSSGANVLTF.

This clonotype was recorded at least ten times. This chain joins TRBV7-6 and TRBJ2-5; 9 nucleotides line up with TRBD2. Germline lookup yields CDR1 SGHVS and CDR2 FNYEAQ. The length of the CDR3 is 14 residues. J gave up 1 base and V 4 bases, and 1 base lay outside the gene matches. The CDR3 DNA is TGTGCCAGCAGCTCTAGCGGGGCCCAAGAGACCCAGTACTTC. Amino acid sequence: CASSSSGAQETQYF.

The chain employs TRBV5-1 and TRBJ2-7, with 13 bases identical to TRBD2. Trimming removed 4 bases from V and 6 bases from J; junction bases left unmatched: 7. This CDR3 is built from 15 residues. Germline assignment: CDR1 SGHRS and CDR2 YFSETQ. The chain's CDR3 is CASSITSGRAGEQYF. The DNA of the CDR3 is TGCGCCAGCAGCATTACTAGCGGGAGGGCTGGCGAGCAGTACTTC.

This clonotype was picked up many times. The CDR3 DNA sequence: TGTGCCAGCAGCGTACGACTAGCGGGAGACCTTGAGCAGTTCTTC. It is translated as CASSVRLAGDLEQFF. The J gene is TRBJ2-1, the V gene TRBV11-2, with 12 bases aligning to TRBD2. Germline CDR1 SGHAT, CDR2 FQNNGV. Trimming took 5 bases from V and 9 from J; bases not matched to a gene: 8. CDR3 length: 15 amino acids.

This clonotype appeared many times. The genes are TRBV7-2 and TRBJ1-5; no reliable D call. Germline V gene sequence: CDR1 SGHTA, CDR2 FQGNSA. This CDR3 contains 17 residues. The V end lost 1 base, the J end lost 2 bases, and 15 bases lay between the germline ends. In DNA, the CDR3 is TGTGCCAGCAGCTTAGGGGTCGGCGGGTCGGGCAATCAGCCCCAGCATTTT. This encodes CASSLGVGGSGNQPQHF.